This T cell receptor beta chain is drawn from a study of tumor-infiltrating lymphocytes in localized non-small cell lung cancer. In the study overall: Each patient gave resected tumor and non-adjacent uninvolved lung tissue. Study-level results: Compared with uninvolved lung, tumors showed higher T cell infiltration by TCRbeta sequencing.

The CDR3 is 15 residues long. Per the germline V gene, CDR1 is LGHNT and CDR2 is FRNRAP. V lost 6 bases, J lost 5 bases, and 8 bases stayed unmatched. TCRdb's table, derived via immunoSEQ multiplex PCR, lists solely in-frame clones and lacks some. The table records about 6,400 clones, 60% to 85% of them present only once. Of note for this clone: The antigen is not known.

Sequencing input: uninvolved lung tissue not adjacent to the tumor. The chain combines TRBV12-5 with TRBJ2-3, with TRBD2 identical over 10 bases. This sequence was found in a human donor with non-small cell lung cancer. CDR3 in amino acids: CASGQGASGGDTQYF. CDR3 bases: TGTGCTAGTGGCCAGGGGGCTAGCGGGGGAGATACGCAGTATTTT.